This is a list of T cell receptor beta chains from one sample in a study of cytomegalovirus exposure and HLA in healthy donors. Method: immunoSEQ multiplex PCR; TCRdb's copy keeps in-frame clones and lacks some. The listing records 120,000 to 150,000 clones. Sequences were obtained from PBMCs. The receptor set was obtained from a woman aged 45-65 years in good health and CMV-seronegative. The CDR3 runs from the conserved cysteine through the conserved F or W. The D gene is left open where the match is weak.

j_call	v_call	d_call	cdr3_nt	cdr3_aa
TRBJ1-5	TRBV6-5	TRBD1	TGTGCCAGCAGCTGGACAGGGGTAGGTCAGCCCCAGCATTTT	CASSWTGVGQPQHF
TRBJ2-3	TRBV9	-	TGTGCCAGCAGCCGAATGCCAACCGGTACAGATACGCAGTATTTT	CASSRMPTGTDTQYF
TRBJ1-1	TRBV4-1	-	TGCGCCAGCAGCCAAGATATCGGGAGCACTGAAGCTTTCTTT	CASSQDIGSTEAFF
TRBJ2-4	TRBV7-3	TRBD1	TGTGCCAGCAGCTTAGGAAGGGGGCTTGGCAAAAACATTCAGTACTTC	CASSLGRGLGKNIQYF
TRBJ2-5	TRBV5-1	-	TGCGCCAGCAGCTTGGGTCCCAGGCAAGAGACCCAGTACTTC	CASSLGPRQETQYF
TRBJ1-1	TRBV13	-	TGTGCCAGCAGCTCGGACGGGGTATTCGGGAACACTGAAGCTTTCTTT	CASSSDGVFGNTEAFF
TRBJ1-6	TRBV5-1	-	TGCGCCAGCAATGAGGGTTCCTATAATTCACCCCTCCACTTT	CASNEGSYNSPLHF
TRBJ2-7	TRBV6-6	TRBD2	TGTGCCAGCAGAGCCCTGGGACTAGCGGGGTCCTACGAGCAGTACTTC	CASRALGLAGSYEQYF
TRBJ2-3	TRBV18	TRBD2	TGTGCCAGCTCACTCAATAGCGGGAGGGCCAGGGAGACGCAAAATACGCAGTATTTT	CASSLNSGRARETQNTQYF
TRBJ1-1	TRBV9	-	TGTGCCAGCAGCGGGCAGTTGAACACTGAAGCTTTCTTT	CASSGQLNTEAFF
TRBJ2-7	TRBV6-1	-	TGTGCCAGCAGTGGACAGGAGAGGTACGAGCAGTACTTC	CASSGQERYEQYF
TRBJ1-4	TRBV30	TRBD1	TGTGCCTGGCGGCTCCGGGACAGGCGTGAAAAACTGTTTTTT	CAWRLRDRREKLFF
TRBJ2-7	TRBV15	TRBD2	TGTGCCACCAGCAGAGATCGGGAGGTTACTAACTACGAGCAGTACTTC	CATSRDREVTNYEQYF
TRBJ2-7	TRBV5-1	-	TGCGCCAGCAGCTTGGGCCAGGACTACGAGCAGTACTTC	CASSLGQDYEQYF
TRBJ2-2	TRBV30	TRBD1	TGTGCCTGGGTGGGACAGGGGGTTCGGACCGGGGAGCTGTTTTTT	CAWVGQGVRTGELFF
TRBJ1-4	TRBV6-6	-	TGTGCCAGCAGCCCCGTGAATCCCTCTAAGGAAAAACTGTTTTTT	CASSPVNPSKEKLFF
TRBJ1-2	TRBV10-3	TRBD1	TGTGCCATCAGTGAGTACAGGGGAAGGACTAACTATGGCTACACCTTC	CAISEYRGRTNYGYTF
TRBJ1-5	TRBV6-5	-	TGTGCCACAAGGATCGGGGGGGCGAGCAATCAGCCCCAGCATTTT	CATRIGGASNQPQHF
TRBJ1-1	TRBV9	-	TGTGCCAGCAGCGTAGGACAACAGAACACTGAAGCTTTCTTT	CASSVGQQNTEAFF
TRBJ2-3	TRBV9	TRBD2	TGTGCCAGCAGCGTACCTCTAGCGGGGGGGCACACAGATACGCAGTATTTT	CASSVPLAGGHTDTQYF
TRBJ2-3	TRBV9	-	TGTGCCAGCAGCGCCATTCCGGGCCCCGGAGGAGATACGCAGTATTTT	CASSAIPGPGGDTQYF
TRBJ2-7	TRBV21-1	-	TGTGCCAGCAGCAAAGGGCTAGCGGGAGTACATGAGCAGTACTTC	CASSKGLAGVHEQYF
TRBJ2-3	TRBV7-9	-	TGTGCCAGCAGCTTATGGGGGGGTCAGGGGCATTTCACAGATACGCAGTATTTT	CASSLWGGQGHFTDTQYF
TRBJ1-2	TRBV6-5	-	TGTGCCACCTCCCCCGACGGACTGGGTAACTATGGCTACACCTTC	CATSPDGLGNYGYTF
TRBJ2-7	TRBV19	-	TGTGCCAGTAGTATTGGGGGCAGGGCCTCCTACGAGCAGTACTTC	CASSIGGRASYEQYF
TRBJ2-7	TRBV5-4	-	TGTGCCAGCAGCCCCCAGGGGAATCCCTACGAGCAGTACTTC	CASSPQGNPYEQYF
TRBJ2-7	TRBV23-1	TRBD1	TGCGCCAGCAGTCAAGAAACAGGGGGCGAAGAGCAGTACTTC	CASSQETGGEEQYF
TRBJ1-5	TRBV25-1	-	TGTGCCAGCAGTGAGTCAGGGAATCAGCCCCAGCATTTT	CASSESGNQPQHF
TRBJ2-7	TRBV29-1	TRBD1	TGCAGCGTGGGGGCTTCGGGACAGGGGACCTACGAGCAGTACTTC	CSVGASGQGTYEQYF
TRBJ2-7	TRBV5-4	-	TGTGCCAGCAGCTTAGCAGGGGTGCAGTACTTC	CASSLAGVQYF
TRBJ2-1	TRBV4-3	TRBD2	TGCGCCAGCAGCCAAGACAGGACTAGATCCAATGAGCAGTTCTTC	CASSQDRTRSNEQFF
TRBJ2-7	TRBV28	-	TGTGCCAGCAGTTTGGCAGGGGCCGAGCAGTACTTC	CASSLAGAEQYF
TRBJ2-7	TRBV5-8	TRBD2	TGTGCCAGCAGCTTGGGACTAGCGGACCCTCCCCCCTACGAGCAGTACTTC	CASSLGLADPPPYEQYF
TRBJ1-3	TRBV28	-	TGTGCCAGCAGTTTGCGGGGTTCACCTGGAAACACCATATATTTT	CASSLRGSPGNTIYF
TRBJ2-1	TRBV11-3	-	TGTGCCAGCAGCCGCGACAGGTTCAGCTCCTACAATGAGCAGTTCTTC	CASSRDRFSSYNEQFF
TRBJ2-1	TRBV28	-	TGTGCTCTAGGGACTGGCCTTTATTCGGCCAATGAGCAGTTCTTC	CALGTGLYSANEQFF
TRBJ2-3	TRBV19	TRBD1	TGTGCCAGTAGTCCCGGACAGGGGAGGATAGATACGCAGTATTTT	CASSPGQGRIDTQYF
TRBJ2-7	TRBV27	TRBD2	TGTGCCAGCAGTTTTCGAGCGGGAGGCATCTCCTACGAGCAGTACTTC	CASSFRAGGISYEQYF
TRBJ1-5	TRBV28	-	TGTGCCAGCAGTCCCGGGACACGCCCGCTCAATCAGCCCCAGCATTTT	CASSPGTRPLNQPQHF
TRBJ2-5	TRBV15	-	TGTGCCACCAGCGAGGGGATAGGGAGGGAGACCCAGTACTTC	CATSEGIGRETQYF
TRBJ2-3	TRBV19	TRBD2	TGTGCCAGTAGTCCCTTAGCGGGGGTCACAGATACGCAGTATTTT	CASSPLAGVTDTQYF
TRBJ1-2	TRBV5-1	TRBD1	TGCGCCAGCAGCCCCCAGGACAGGGGGGGCTACACCTTC	CASSPQDRGGYTF
TRBJ2-7	TRBV28	TRBD1	TGTGCCAGCAGTTCGATCGACAGGGGGCCCGGGAGAGAGCAGTACTTC	CASSSIDRGPGREQYF
TRBJ1-2	TRBV7-3	-	TGTGCCAGCAGCTTAGGCCCCTTGGAGGGAAGGCATGGCTACACCTTC	CASSLGPLEGRHGYTF
TRBJ2-1	TRBV9	TRBD2	TGTGCCAGCAGCGTAGAAGCGGGATCCTACAATGAGCAGTTCTTC	CASSVEAGSYNEQFF
TRBJ1-1	TRBV11-2	-	TGTGCCAGCAGCTTAGGTGCGGGGATGAACACTGAAGCTTTCTTT	CASSLGAGMNTEAFF
TRBJ2-1	TRBV25-1	TRBD2	TGTGCCAGCAGCGGACTAGCGGGAGACCCTGGGATTTACAATGAGCAGTTCTTC	CASSGLAGDPGIYNEQFF
TRBJ1-5	TRBV5-6	-	TGTGCCAGCAGCTTGGAGCAGGGAATCAATCAGCCCCAGCATTTT	CASSLEQGINQPQHF
TRBJ2-5	TRBV6-5	-	TGTGCCAGCAGTTACGATCTGGGCAGGGAAGAGACCCAGTACTTC	CASSYDLGREETQYF
TRBJ1-1	TRBV6-5	-	TGTGCCAGCAGTTACGGCCAGGGTGGAAGAGAAGCTTTCTTT	CASSYGQGGREAFF
TRBJ1-1	TRBV28	-	TGTGCCAGCACTCTACAGGAATTCACTGAAGCTTTCTTT	CASTLQEFTEAFF